This TCR beta chain was documented in a study of T-cell reconstitution after alpha-beta-depleted transplantation in children. This clonotype occurred many times. This CDR3 is built from 15 residues. Deletions cut 6 bases from V and 0 bases from J, with 12 bases between. It was with unique molecular identifiers that the TCRbeta library was prepared. TCRdb independently ran MiXCR on the PCR reads; one entry per CDR3 protein. The sample records 440,000 or so distinct CDR3 sequences, approximately 10% being singletons. The genes are TRBV12-3 or TRBV12-4 and TRBJ1-3; D gene ambiguous. This specimen consisted of PBMCs from the stem cell graft donor, obtained from the stem cell graft. This receptor was taken from a human donor who donated a stem cell graft to a child with acute myeloid leukemia. CDR3 DNA: TGTGCCAGCAGGGCCTTAGGGCACTCTGGAAACACCATATATTTT. It yields the protein CASRALGHSGNTIYF.